This passage covers 9 T cell receptor beta chains from one sample sequenced in a study of response to subunit inactivated influenza vaccine listed by TCRdb under 2018. Libraries were prepared through RT-PCR. The reads were generated on an Illumina HiSeq 2500. TCRdb redid the processing of the public reads, applying fastp at Q25 and MiXCR, and retained in-frame beta chains. Every entry covers one CDR3 protein and lists the most common genes and DNA from its rows. The sample contains under 800,000 distinct CDR3 sequences, 14% of them found a single time. The ten biggest clones cover less than 9% of the sample. The sequences come from PBMCs from blood, collected 14 to 15 days before vaccination. These receptors came from a man in his fifties who received an inactivated influenza vaccine. Donor details come from another sample of the same person, matched by shared clones.

This clonotype appeared a few times. The V and J genes are TRBV3-1 and TRBJ2-2, with 7 bases matching TRBD2. CDR1 and CDR2 from the germline V gene are LGHDT and YNNKEL (reference sequence). The junction had 6 bases not matched to a gene; V was cut back by 2 bases and J by 9 bases. The CDR3 is 14 residues long. The CDR3 reads CASSQRGDRWELFF. The CDR3, as DNA: TGTGCCAGCAGCCAACGGGGGGATCGCTGGGAGCTGTTTTTT.

This clonotype has more than one count but fewer than ten. This chain uses TRBV7-9 with TRBJ2-5; D is unresolved. The germline CDR1 and CDR2 sequences are SEHNR and FQNEAQ (reference sequence). Trimming removed 8 bases at V and 9 bases at J, with 22 bases between. This CDR3 has 14 residues. CDR3 sequence (DNA): TGTGCCAGCCAAAGTTTGCGGTTCGGAGATCCCCAGTACTTC. Protein product: CASQSLRFGDPQYF.

The V gene is TRBV6-5, the J gene TRBJ1-2; the D gene is possibly TRBD1 (6 bases). V lost 8 bases and J 5 bases, leaving 9 bases between the germline ends. Germline lookup yields CDR1 MNHEY and CDR2 SVGAGI. The CDR3 length is 11 residues. The CDR3 sequence is CASSGVYGYTF. The CDR3, as DNA: TGTGCCAGCTCAGGGGTTTATGGCTACACCTTC.

This sequence joins TRBV7-3 and TRBJ2-1; no reliable D call. The V end lost 1 base, the J end lost 5 bases, and 6 bases lay between the germline ends. The length of the CDR3 is 13 residues. Germline CDR1 SGHTA, CDR2 FQGTGA. CDR3 amino acids: CASSLNSNNEQFF. CDR3 DNA sequence: TGTGCCAGCAGCTTAAATTCGAACAATGAGCAGTTCTTC.

The chain couples TRBV10-3 to TRBJ1-5; D might be TRBD1 (6 bases). CDR1 is ENHRY and CDR2 is SYGVKD in the germline V gene. Trimming took off 6 bases at V and 6 bases at J, with 15 bases between the two ends. There are 14 residues in the CDR3. For the CDR3, the DNA is TGTGCCATCAGCCAGGGCAGGGGCGGTCAGCCCCAGCATTTT. This gives the protein CAISQGRGGQPQHF.

This clonotype was found a few times. V is TRBV7-2 and J is TRBJ2-3; TRBD2 is a possible D gene (6 bases). CDR3 size: 14 residues. With 5 bases removed from V and 7 bases from J, the gap between germline ends came to 16 bases. Germline CDR1 SGHTA, CDR2 FQGNSA. The CDR3, as DNA: TGTGCCAGCAGCCGGGACTTCCCCCCGTATACGCAGTATTTT. Translating gives CASSRDFPPYTQYF.

The chain has TRBV7-9 and TRBJ2-1, with 12 bases fitting TRBD1. The CDR3 length is 15 residues. The ends lost 5 bases at V and 6 bases at J; junction bases unmatched: 5. The germline CDR1 and CDR2 sequences are SEHNR and FQNEAQ (reference sequence). The CDR3: CASSGGQGAPNEQFF. The CDR3 nucleotides are TGTGCCAGCAGCGGGGGACAGGGGGCCCCCAATGAGCAGTTCTTC.

This clonotype was seen a handful of times. The rearrangement joins TRBV29-1 to TRBJ2-1; D remains unclear. V lost 5 bases and J 2 bases, leaving 7 bases between the germline ends. Germline lookup yields CDR1 SQVTM and CDR2 ANQGSEA. The CDR3 has 12 residues. The CDR3 reads CSVQIPYNEQFF. The CDR3, as DNA: TGCAGCGTTCAAATACCCTACAATGAGCAGTTCTTC.

This chain uses TRBV12-3 or TRBV12-4 with TRBJ2-1; 13 nucleotides align to TRBD2. V dropped 6 bases and J dropped 7; count of bases not matched to a gene: 6. This CDR3 spans 15 amino acids. CDR3 in DNA: TGTGCCAGCAGGCCGACGGGACTAGCGGGGAATGAGCAGTTCTTC. It specifies CASRPTGLAGNEQFF.